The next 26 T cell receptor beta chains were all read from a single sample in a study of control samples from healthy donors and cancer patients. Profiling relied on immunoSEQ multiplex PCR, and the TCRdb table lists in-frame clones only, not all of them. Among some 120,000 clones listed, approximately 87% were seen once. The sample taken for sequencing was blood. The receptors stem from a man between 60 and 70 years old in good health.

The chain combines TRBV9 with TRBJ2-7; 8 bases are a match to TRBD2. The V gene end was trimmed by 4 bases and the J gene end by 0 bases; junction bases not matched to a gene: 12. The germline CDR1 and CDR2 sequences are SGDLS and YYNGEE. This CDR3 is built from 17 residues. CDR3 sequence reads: CASSPSLSGATSYEQYF. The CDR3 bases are TGTGCCAGCAGCCCCAGTCTTAGCGGGGCGACCTCCTACGAGCAGTACTTC.

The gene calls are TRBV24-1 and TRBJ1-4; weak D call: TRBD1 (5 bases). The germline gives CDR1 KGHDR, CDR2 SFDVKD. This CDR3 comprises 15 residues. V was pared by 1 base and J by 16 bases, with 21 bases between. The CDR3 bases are TGTGCCACCAGTGATTTCCCTCCAGGAGGGGTACCTCCGTTTTTT. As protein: CATSDFPPGGVPPFF.

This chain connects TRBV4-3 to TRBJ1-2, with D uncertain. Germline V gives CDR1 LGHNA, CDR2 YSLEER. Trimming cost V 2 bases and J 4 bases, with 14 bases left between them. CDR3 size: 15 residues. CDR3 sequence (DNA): TGCGCCAGCAGCCAACGAGACCTCCTGGGCTATGGCTACACCTTC. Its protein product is CASSQRDLLGYGYTF.

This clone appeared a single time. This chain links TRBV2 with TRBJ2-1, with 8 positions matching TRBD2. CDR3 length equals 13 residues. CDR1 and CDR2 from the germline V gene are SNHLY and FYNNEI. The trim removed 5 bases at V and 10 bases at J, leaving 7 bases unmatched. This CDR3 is CASSTAGGLEQFF. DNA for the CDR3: TGTGCCAGCAGTACCGCGGGGGGCCTAGAGCAGTTCTTC.

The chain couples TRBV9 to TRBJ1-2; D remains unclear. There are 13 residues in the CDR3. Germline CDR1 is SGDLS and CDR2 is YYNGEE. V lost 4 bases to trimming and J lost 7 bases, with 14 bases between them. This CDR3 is CASSPSGRVGYTF. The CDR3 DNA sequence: TGTGCCAGCAGCCCTTCCGGAAGGGTTGGCTACACCTTC.

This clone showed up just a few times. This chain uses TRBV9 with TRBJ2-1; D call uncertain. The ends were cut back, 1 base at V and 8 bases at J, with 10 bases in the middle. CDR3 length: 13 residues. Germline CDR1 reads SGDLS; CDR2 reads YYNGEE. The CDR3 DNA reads TGTGCCAGCAGCGTAAACAGCCTCCATGAGCAGTTCTTC. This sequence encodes CASSVNSLHEQFF.

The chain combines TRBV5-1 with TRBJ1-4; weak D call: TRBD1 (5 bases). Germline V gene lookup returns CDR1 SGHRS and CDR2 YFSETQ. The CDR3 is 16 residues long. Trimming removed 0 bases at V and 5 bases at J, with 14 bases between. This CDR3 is CASSLGGSLGNEKLFF. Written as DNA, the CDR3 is TGCGCCAGCAGCTTGGGGGGCAGCCTGGGGAATGAAAAACTGTTTTTT.

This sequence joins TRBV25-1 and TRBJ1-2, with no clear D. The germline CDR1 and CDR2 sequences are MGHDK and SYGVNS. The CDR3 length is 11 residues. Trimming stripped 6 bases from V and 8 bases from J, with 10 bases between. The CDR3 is CASRRNTGYTF. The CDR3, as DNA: TGTGCCAGCAGGAGGAACACGGGCTACACCTTC.

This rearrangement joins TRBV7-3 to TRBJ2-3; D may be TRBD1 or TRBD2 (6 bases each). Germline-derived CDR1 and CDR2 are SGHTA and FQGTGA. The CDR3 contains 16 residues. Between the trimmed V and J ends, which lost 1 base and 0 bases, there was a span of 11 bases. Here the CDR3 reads CASSLNGGGSTDTQYF. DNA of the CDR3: TGTGCCAGCAGCTTAAATGGAGGGGGTAGCACAGATACGCAGTATTTT.

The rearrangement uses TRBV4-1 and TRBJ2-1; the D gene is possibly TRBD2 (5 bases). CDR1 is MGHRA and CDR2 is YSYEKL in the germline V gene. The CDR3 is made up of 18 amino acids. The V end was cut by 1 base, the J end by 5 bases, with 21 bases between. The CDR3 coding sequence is TGCGCCAGCAGCCAAGCTGTCGGGGTGAGATCGGGGAACAATGAGCAGTTCTTC. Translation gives CASSQAVGVRSGNNEQFF.

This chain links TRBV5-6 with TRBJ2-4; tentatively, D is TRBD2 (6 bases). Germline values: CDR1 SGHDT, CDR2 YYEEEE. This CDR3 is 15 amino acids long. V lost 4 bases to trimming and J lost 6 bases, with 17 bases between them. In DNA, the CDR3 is TGTGCCAGCAGCCCCCCTGCGGGGCTGGGAAACATTCAGTACTTC. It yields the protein CASSPPAGLGNIQYF.

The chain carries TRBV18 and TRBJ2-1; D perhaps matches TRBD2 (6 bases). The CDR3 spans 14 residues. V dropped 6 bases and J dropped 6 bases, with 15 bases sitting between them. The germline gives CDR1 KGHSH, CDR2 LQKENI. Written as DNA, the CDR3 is TGTGCCAGCTCTTGGGACTCGACGGGCAATGAGCAGTTCTTC. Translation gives CASSWDSTGNEQFF.

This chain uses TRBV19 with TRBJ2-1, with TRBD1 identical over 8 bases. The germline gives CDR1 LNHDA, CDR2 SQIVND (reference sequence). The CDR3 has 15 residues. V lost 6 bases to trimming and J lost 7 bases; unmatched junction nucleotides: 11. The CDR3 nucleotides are TGTGCCAGTAGACGCACCGGGACAGGCAATAATGAGCAGTTCTTC. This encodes CASRRTGTGNNEQFF. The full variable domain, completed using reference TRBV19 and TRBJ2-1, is DGGITQSPKYLFRKEGQNVTLSCEQNLNHDAMYWYRQDPGQGLRLIYYSQIVNDFQKGDIAEGYSVSREKKESFPLTVTSAQKNPTAFYLCASRRTGTGNNEQFFGPGTRLTVL.

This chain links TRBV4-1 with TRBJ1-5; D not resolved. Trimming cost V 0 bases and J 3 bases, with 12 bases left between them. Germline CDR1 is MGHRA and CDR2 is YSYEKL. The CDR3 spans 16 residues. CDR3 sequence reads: CASSQEEGFLNQPQHF. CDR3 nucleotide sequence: TGCGCCAGCAGCCAAGAGGAGGGATTTCTCAATCAGCCCCAGCATTTT.

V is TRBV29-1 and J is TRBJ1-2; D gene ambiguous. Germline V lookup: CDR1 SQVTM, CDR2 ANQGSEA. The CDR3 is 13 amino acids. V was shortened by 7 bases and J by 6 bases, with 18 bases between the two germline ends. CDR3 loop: CSAGSPSSDGYTF. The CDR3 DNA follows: TGCAGCGCTGGGTCCCCCAGTAGCGATGGCTACACCTTC.

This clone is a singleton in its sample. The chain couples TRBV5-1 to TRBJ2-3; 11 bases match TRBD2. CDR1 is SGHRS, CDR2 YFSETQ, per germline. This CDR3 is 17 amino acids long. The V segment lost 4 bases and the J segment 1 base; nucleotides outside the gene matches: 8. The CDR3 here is CASSPGLAGGRTDTQYF. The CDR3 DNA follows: TGCGCCAGCAGCCCGGGGCTAGCGGGGGGACGCACAGATACGCAGTATTTT. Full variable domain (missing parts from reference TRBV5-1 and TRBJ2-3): KAGVTQTPRYLIKTRGQQVTLSCSPISGHRSVSWYQQTPGQGLQFLFEYFSETQRNKGNFPGRFSGRQFSNSRSEMNVSTLELGDSALYLCASSPGLAGGRTDTQYFGPGTRLTVL.

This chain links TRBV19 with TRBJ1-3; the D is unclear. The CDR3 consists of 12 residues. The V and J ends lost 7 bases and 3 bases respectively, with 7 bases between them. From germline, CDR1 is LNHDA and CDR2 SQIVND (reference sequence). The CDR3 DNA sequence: TGTGCCAGTACCCACGGTGGAAACACCATATATTTT. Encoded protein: CASTHGGNTIYF.

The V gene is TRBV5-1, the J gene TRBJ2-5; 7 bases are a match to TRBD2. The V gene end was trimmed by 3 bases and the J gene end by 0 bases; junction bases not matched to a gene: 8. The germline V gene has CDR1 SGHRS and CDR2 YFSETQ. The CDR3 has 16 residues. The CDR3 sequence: CASSSGRAGDQETQYF. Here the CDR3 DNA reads TGCGCCAGCAGCTCGGGGAGGGCGGGGGACCAAGAGACCCAGTACTTC.

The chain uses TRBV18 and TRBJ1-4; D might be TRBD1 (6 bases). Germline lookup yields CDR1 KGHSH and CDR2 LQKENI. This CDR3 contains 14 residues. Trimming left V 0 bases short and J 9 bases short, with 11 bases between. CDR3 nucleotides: TGTGCCAGCTCACCACCGGCGGACAGCCAAAAACTGTTTTTT. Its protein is CASSPPADSQKLFF.

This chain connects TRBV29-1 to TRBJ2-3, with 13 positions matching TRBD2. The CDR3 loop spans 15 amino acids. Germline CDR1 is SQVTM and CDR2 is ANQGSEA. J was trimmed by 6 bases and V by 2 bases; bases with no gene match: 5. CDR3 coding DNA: TGCAGCGTTGAAACTAGCGGGGGGGTATTGGATACGCAGTATTTT. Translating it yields CSVETSGGVLDTQYF.

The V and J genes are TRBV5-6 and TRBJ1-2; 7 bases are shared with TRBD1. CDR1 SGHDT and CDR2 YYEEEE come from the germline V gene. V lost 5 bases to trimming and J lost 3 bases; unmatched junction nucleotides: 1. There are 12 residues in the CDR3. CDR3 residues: CASSDRDYGYTF. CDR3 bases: TGTGCCAGCAGTGACAGGGACTATGGCTACACCTTC. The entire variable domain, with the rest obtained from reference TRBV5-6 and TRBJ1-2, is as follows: DAGVTQSPTHLIKTRGQQVTLRCSPKSGHDTVSWYQQALGQGPQFIFQYYEEEERQRGNFPDRFSGHQFPNYSSELNVNALLLGDSALYLCASSDRDYGYTFGSGTRLTVV.

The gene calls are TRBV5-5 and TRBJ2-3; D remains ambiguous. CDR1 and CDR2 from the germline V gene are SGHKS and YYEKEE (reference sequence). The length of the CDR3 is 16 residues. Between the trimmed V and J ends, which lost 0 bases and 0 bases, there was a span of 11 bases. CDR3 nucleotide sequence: TGTGCCAGCAGCTTGGTACCGGAGACTAGCACAGATACGCAGTATTTT. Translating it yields CASSLVPETSTDTQYF.

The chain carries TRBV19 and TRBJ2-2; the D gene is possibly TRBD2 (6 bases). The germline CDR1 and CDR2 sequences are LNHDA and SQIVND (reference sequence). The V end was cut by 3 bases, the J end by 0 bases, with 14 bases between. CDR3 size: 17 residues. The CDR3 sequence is CASSIEGLTTNTGELFF. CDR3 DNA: TGTGCCAGTAGTATCGAGGGACTCACCACGAACACCGGGGAGCTGTTTTTT.

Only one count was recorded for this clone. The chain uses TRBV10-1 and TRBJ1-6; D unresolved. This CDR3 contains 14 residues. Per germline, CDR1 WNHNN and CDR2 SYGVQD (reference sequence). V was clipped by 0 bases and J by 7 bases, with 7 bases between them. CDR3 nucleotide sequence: TGCGCCAGCAGTGAGTCGTTCGGGAATTCACCCCTCCACTTT. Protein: CASSESFGNSPLHF.

The CDR3 DNA sequence: TGTGCCAGCACCAGTTTATCCGATGAGCAGTTCTTC. This encodes CASTSLSDEQFF. The chain couples TRBV28 to TRBJ2-1; D is ambiguous. Trimming stripped 7 bases from V and 8 bases from J, with 12 bases between. The CDR3 totals 12 residues. Germline-derived CDR1 and CDR2 are MDHEN and SYDVKM.

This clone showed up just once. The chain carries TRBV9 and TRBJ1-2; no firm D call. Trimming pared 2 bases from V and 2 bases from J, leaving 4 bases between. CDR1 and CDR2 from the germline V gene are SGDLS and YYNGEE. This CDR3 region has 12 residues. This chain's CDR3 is CASSVDNYGYTF. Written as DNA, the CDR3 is TGTGCCAGCAGCGTGGACAACTATGGCTACACCTTC.